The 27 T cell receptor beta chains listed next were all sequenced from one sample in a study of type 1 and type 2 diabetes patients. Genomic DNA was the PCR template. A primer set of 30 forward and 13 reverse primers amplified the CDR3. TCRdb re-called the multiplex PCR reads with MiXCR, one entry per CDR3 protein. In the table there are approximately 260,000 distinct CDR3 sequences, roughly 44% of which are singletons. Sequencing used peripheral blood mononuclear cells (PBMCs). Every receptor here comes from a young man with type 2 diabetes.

The CDR3 DNA reads TGCAGTGCGAAGCCCTTTTCCGGACACCCCTACACTGAAGCTTTCTTT. As protein: CSAKPFSGHPYTEAFF. The gene calls are TRBV20-1 and TRBJ1-1, with TRBD1 as a possible D gene (5 bases). Trimming removed 6 bases at V and 3 bases at J, with 23 bases between. Germline-derived CDR1 and CDR2 are DFQATT and SNEGSKA (reference sequence). The length of the CDR3 is 16 residues.

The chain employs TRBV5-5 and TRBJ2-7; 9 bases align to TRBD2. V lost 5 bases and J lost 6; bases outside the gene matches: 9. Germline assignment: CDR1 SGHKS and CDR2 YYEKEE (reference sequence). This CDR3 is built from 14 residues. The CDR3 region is CASSPLAGALEQYF. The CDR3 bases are TGTGCCAGCAGTCCACTAGCGGGTGCTCTCGAGCAGTACTTC.

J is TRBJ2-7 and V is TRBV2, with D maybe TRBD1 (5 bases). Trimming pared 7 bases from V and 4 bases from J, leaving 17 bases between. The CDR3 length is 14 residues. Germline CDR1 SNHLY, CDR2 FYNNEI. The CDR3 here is CASTWGEVTYEQYF. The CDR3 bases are TGTGCCAGCACATGGGGCGAGGTCACGTACGAGCAGTACTTC.

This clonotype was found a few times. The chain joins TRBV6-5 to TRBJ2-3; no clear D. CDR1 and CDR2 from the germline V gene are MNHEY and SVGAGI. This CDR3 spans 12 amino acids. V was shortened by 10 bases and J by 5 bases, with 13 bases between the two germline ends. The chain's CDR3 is CATAHTEDTQYF. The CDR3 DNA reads TGTGCCACCGCCCACACGGAAGATACGCAGTATTTT.

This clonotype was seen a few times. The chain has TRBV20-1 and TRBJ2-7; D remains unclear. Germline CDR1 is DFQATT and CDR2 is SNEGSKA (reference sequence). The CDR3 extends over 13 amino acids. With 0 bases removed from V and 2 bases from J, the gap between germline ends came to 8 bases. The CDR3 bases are TGCAGTGCTAGAGACACATTCGCCTACGAGCAGTACTTC. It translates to CSARDTFAYEQYF.

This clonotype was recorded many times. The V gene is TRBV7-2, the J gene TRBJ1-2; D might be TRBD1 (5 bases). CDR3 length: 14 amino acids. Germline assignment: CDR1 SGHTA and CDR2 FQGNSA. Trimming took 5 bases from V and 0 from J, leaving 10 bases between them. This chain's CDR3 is CASSPQGANYGYTF. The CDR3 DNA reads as TGTGCCAGCAGCCCCCAGGGAGCTAACTATGGCTACACCTTC.

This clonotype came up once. This CDR3 reads CASSLSPVDPIQYF. CDR3 nucleotide sequence: TGTGCCAGCAGCTTGAGCCCTGTCGATCCCATTCAGTACTTC. V usage is TRBV7-9 and J usage is TRBJ2-4; D ambiguous. Germline-derived CDR1 and CDR2 are SEHNR and FQNEAQ (reference sequence). The CDR3 sequence is 14 residues long. Trimming shortened V by 3 bases and J by 9 bases, and 15 bases separated the two germline ends.

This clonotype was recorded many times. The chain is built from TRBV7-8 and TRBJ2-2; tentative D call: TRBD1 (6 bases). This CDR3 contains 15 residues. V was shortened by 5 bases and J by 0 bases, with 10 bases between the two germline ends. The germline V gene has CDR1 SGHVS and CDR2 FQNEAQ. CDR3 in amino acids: CASSLTGTNTGELFF. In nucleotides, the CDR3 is TGTGCCAGCAGCCTGACAGGAACGAACACCGGGGAGCTGTTTTTT.

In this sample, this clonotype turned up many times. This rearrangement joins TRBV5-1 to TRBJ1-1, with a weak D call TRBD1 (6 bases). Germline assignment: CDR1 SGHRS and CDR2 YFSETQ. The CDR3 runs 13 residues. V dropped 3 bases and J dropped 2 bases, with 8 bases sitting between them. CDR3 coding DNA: TGCGCCAGCAGCTCCAGGGGTAACACTGAAGCTTTCTTT. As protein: CASSSRGNTEAFF. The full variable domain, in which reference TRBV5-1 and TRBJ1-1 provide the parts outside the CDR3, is KAGVTQTPRYLIKTRGQQVTLSCSPISGHRSVSWYQQTPGQGLQFLFEYFSETQRNKGNFPGRFSGRQFSNSRSEMNVSTLELGDSALYLCASSSRGNTEAFFGQGTRLTVV.

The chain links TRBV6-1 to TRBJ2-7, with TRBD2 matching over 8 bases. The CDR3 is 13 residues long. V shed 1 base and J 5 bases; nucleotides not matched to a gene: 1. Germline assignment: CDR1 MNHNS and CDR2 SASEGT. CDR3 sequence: CASSEGLANEQYF. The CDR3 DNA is TGTGCCAGCAGTGAAGGACTAGCGAACGAGCAGTACTTC.

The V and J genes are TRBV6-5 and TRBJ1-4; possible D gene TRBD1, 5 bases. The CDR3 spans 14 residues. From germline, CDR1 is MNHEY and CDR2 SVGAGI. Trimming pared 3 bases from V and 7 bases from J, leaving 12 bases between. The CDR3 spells CASSYWRGSEKLFF. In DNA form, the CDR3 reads TGTGCCAGCAGTTATTGGCGGGGGAGTGAAAAACTGTTTTTT.

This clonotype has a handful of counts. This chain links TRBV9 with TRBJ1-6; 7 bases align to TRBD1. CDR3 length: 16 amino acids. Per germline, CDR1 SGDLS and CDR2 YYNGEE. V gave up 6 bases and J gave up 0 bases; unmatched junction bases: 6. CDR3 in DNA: TGTGCCAGCAACTCGGGGGACAGCTCCTATAATTCACCCCTCCACTTT. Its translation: CASNSGDSSYNSPLHF. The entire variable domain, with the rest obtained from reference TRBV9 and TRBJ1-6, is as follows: DSGVTQTPKHLITATGQRVTLRCSPRSGDLSVYWYQQSLDQGLQFLIQYYNGEERAKGNILERFSAQQFPDLHSELNLSSLELGDSALYFCASNSGDSSYNSPLHFGNGTRLTVT.

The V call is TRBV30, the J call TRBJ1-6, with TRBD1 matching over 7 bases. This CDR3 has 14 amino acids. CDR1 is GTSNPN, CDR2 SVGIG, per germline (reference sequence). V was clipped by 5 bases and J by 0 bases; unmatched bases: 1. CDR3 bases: TGTGCCTGGGGACAGGACTCCTATAATTCACCCCTCCACTTT. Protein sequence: CAWGQDSYNSPLHF.

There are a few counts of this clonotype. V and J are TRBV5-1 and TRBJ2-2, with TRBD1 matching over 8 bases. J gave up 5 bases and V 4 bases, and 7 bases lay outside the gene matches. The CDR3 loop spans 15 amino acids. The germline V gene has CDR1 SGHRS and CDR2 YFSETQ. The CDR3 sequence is CASSTLDRVTGELFF. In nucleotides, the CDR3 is TGCGCCAGCAGCACCTTGGACAGGGTGACCGGGGAGCTGTTTTTT.

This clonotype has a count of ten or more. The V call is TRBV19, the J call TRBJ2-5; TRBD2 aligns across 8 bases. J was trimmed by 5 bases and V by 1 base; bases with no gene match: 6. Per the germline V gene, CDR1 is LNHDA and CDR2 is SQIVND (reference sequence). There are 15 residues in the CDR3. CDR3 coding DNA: TGTGCCAGTAGTATAGCGGGAGGGCCCTCGGAGACCCAGTACTTC. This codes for CASSIAGGPSETQYF.

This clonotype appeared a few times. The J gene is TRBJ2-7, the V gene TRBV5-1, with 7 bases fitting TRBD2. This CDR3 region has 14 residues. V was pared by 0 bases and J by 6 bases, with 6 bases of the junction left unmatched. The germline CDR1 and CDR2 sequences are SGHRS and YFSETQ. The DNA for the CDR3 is TGCGCCAGCAGCTTGGAGGGAGGGGCAGGCGAGCAGTACTTC. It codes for CASSLEGGAGEQYF. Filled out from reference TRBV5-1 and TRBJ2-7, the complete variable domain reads KAGVTQTPRYLIKTRGQQVTLSCSPISGHRSVSWYQQTPGQGLQFLFEYFSETQRNKGNFPGRFSGRQFSNSRSEMNVSTLELGDSALYLCASSLEGGAGEQYFGPGTRLTVT.

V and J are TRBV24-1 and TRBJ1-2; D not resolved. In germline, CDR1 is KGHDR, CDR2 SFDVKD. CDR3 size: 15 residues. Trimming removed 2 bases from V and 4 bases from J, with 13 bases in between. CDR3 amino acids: CATSDSARMGYGYTF. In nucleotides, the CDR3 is TGTGCCACCAGTGATTCCGCACGGATGGGCTATGGCTACACCTTC.

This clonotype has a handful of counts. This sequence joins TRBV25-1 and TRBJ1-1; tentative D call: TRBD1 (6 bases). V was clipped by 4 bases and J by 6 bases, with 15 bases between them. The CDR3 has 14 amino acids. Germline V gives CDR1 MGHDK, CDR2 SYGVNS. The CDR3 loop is CASSGEGVPAEAFF. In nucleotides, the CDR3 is TGTGCCAGCAGTGGGGAGGGGGTGCCGGCTGAAGCTTTCTTT.

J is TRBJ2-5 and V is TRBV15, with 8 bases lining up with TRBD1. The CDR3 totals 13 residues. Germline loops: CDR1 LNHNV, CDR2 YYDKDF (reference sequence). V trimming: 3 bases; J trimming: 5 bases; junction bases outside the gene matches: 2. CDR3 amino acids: CATSSRTGETQYF. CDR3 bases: TGTGCCACCAGCAGTAGGACAGGGGAGACCCAGTACTTC.

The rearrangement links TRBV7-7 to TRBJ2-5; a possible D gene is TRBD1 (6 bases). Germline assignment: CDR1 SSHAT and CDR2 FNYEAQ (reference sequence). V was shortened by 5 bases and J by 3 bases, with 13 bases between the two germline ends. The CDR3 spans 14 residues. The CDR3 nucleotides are TGTGCCAGCAGCCCTTTTGAGGGGGAAGAGACCCAGTACTTC. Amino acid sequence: CASSPFEGEETQYF.

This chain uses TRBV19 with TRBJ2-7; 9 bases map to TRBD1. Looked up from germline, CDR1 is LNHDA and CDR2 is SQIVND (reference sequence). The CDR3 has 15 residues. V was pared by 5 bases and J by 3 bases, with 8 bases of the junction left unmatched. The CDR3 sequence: CASSLWTGDGYEQYF. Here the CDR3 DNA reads TGTGCCAGTAGTCTCTGGACAGGGGACGGCTACGAGCAGTACTTC.

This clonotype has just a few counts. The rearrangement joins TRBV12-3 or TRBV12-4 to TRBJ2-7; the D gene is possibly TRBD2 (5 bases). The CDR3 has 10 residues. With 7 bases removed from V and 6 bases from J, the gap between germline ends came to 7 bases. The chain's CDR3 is CASTGSEQYF. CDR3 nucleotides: TGTGCCAGCACGGGGAGCGAGCAGTACTTC.

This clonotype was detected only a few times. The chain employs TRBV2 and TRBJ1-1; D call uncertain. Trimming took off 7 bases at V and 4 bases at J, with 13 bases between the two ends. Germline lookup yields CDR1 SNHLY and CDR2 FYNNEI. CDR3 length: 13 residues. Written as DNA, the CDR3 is TGTGCCAGCATCAAGGTAGGGTCCACTGAAGCTTTCTTT. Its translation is CASIKVGSTEAFF.

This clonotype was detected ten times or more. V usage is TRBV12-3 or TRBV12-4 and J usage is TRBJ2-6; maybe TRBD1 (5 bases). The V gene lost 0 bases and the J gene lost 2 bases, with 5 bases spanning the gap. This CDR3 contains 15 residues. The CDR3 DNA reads TGTGCCAGCAGTTTAGCAGGGGCTGGGGCCAACGTCCTGACTTTC. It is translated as CASSLAGAGANVLTF.

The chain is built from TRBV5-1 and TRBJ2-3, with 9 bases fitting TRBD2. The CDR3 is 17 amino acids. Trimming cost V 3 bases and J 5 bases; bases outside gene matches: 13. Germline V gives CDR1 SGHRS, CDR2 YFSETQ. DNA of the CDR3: TGCGCCAGCAGCTCCCGTAGACTAGCGGAAGAGGGAGATACGCAGTATTTT. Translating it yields CASSSRRLAEEGDTQYF.

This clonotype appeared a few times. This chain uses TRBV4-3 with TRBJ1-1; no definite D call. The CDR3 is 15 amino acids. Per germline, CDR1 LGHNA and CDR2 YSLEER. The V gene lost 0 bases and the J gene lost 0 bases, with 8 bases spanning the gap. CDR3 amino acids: CASSQDHLMNTEAFF. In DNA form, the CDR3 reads TGCGCCAGCAGCCAAGACCACCTCATGAACACTGAAGCTTTCTTT.

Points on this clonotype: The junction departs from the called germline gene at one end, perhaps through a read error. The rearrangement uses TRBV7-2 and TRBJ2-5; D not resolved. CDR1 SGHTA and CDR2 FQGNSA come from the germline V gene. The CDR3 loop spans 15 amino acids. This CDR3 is CATSRDRAYQETQYF. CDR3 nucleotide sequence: TGTGCCACCAGCAGAGATAGAGCCTACCAAGAGACCCAGTACTTC.